The present T cell receptor (beta chain) was sequenced within a study of the immune and genomic landscape of osteosarcoma. The post-treatment osteosarcoma tumors were primary, local recurrence or metastasis specimens from poor-prognosis patients. Clones were sequenced by immunoSEQ multiplex PCR, and TCRdb holds only the in-frame ones, with some missing. The table lists about 10,000 clones, 55% to 75% of them singletons. Germline V gene lookup returns CDR1 SGHKS and CDR2 YYEKEE (reference sequence). The V end lost 0 bases, the J end lost 8 bases, and 12 bases lay between the germline ends. The CDR3 is 14 residues long. This clone was detected only once.

Sequenced input: osteosarcoma tumor tissue from the lung. V is TRBV5-5 and J is TRBJ2-1, with TRBD2 as a possible D gene (5 bases). The clonotype comes from a human donor with osteosarcoma. This CDR3 reads CASSLGPSRYEQFF. CDR3 sequence (DNA): TGTGCCAGCAGCTTGGGGCCTAGCAGGTATGAGCAGTTCTTC.